The clone carrying this T cell receptor (beta chain) was detected ten times or more. Its antigen is not identified. The CDR3 covers 13 residues. The V gene lost 4 bases and the J gene lost 7 bases, with 17 bases spanning the gap. Germline assignment: CDR1 SQVTM and CDR2 ANQGSEA. The sample belongs to a study of metastatic and nonmetastatic thyroid tumors. Study-wide background: Repertoires of blood and of tissue (tumor or nodule) from malignant and benign thyroid patients were compared.

With MiXCR, TCRdb called clones anew from the PCR reads. The sample contains some 33,000 clones, approximately 8% of which appear only once. General observations from the study: It was reportedly found that TCR beta diversity was significantly higher in malignant thyroid tumors than in benign nodules, a difference seen in both blood and tumor samples.

Thyroid surgery was performed in patients who had received no treatment beforehand. V is TRBV29-1 and J is TRBJ2-7; D possibly corresponds to TRBD2 (5 bases). This receptor was identified in a female donor with papillary thyroid cancer or a benign thyroid nodule (not recorded which). Some clones in this sample may be carry-over from other donors' samples. Material: blood. CDR3 amino acids: CSVVDGKAQEQYF. CDR3 in DNA: TGCAGCGTTGTGGACGGGAAGGCGCAAGAGCAGTACTTC.